This T cell receptor beta chain derives from a study of blood T cell repertoires in COVID-19. In the original analysis: Reference gene primer amplification in the assay estimated nucleated cell counts. The table came from immunoSEQ multiplex PCR; TCRdb's copy has only in-frame clones and leaves some out. V, J and clone size derive from that table, while D and trimming were established from the DNA sequence. Of 60,000 to 70,000 clones in the sample, roughly 81% are singletons; the top ten hold around a sixth. Trimming cost V 6 bases and J 8 bases, with 14 bases left between them. Looked up from germline, CDR1 is SGHVS and CDR2 is FNYEAQ. This CDR3 spans 13 amino acids.

The material sequenced was peripheral blood. This receptor was obtained from a man at least 80 years old with acute or convalescent COVID-19. V is TRBV7-6 and J is TRBJ2-1; D is perhaps TRBD2 (7 bases). In nucleotides, the CDR3 is TGTGCCAGCAGGCCCACGGGGGGCCATGAGCAGTTCTTC. Translation gives CASRPTGGHEQFF.